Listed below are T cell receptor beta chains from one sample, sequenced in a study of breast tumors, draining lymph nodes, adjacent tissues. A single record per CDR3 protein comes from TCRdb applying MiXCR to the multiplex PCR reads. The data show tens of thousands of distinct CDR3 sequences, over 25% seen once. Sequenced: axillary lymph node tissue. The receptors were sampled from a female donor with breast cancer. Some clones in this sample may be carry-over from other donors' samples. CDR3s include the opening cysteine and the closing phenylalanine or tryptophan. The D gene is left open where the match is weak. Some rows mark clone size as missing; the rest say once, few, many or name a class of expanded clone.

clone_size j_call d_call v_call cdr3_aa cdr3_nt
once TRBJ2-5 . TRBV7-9 CASNLARGDGTQYF TGTGCCAGCAACTTAGCGCGAGGAGATGGGACCCAGTACTTC
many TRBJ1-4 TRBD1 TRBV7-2 CASSWQGGGNEKLFF TGTGCCAGCAGCTGGCAGGGGGGTGGGAATGAAAAACTGTTTTTT
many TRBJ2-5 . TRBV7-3 CASSLLALGGGETQYF TGTGCCAGCAGCTTACTTGCCCTGGGGGGCGGAGAGACCCAGTACTTC
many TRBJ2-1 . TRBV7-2 CASSLELSSYNEQFF TGTGCCAGCAGCTTAGAACTCAGCTCCTACAATGAGCAGTTCTTC
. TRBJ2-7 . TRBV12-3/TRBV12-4 CAGSLSGGRYEQYF TGTGCCGGCAGTTTATCGGGGGGCAGGTACGAGCAGTACTTC
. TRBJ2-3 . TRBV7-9 CASSLRGVDAQYF TGTGCCAGCAGCTTAAGGGGGGTTGATGCGCAGTATTTT
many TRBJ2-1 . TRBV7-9 CASRRIQGSDEQFF TGTGCCAGCAGGAGAATACAGGGCTCCGATGAGCAGTTCTTC
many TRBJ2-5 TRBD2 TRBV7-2 CASSFTSVETQYF TGTGCCAGCAGCTTTACTAGCGTGGAGACCCAGTACTTC
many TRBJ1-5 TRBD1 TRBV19 CASSIAGTGHNQPQHF TGTGCCAGTAGTATAGCCGGGACAGGTCACAATCAGCCCCAGCATTTT
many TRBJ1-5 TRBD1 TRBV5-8 CASSFQGVRNQPQHF TGTGCCAGCAGCTTCCAGGGGGTCAGGAATCAGCCCCAGCATTTT
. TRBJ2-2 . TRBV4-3 CASSPEGLNTGELFF TGCGCCAGCAGCCCAGAGGGCCTGAACACCGGGGAGCTGTTTTTT
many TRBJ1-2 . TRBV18 CASSSALIEGGYTF TGTGCCAGCTCATCCGCCCTTATAGAAGGTGGCTACACCTTC
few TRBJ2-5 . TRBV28 CASGAGKETQYF TGTGCCAGCGGAGCCGGGAAGGAGACCCAGTACTTC
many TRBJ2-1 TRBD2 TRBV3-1 CASSQDLAVRGNEQFF TGTGCCAGCAGCCAAGATCTAGCGGTTAGGGGCAATGAGCAGTTCTTC
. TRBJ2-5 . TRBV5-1 CASSLRRETHYF TGCGCCAGCAGCTTACGAAGGGAGACCCACTACTTC
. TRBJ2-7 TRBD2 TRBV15 CATSTHTSGRASEQYF TGTGCCACCAGCACCCACACTAGCGGGAGGGCCTCCGAGCAGTACTTC
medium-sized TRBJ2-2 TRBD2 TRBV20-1 CSASPSGIFRELFF TGCAGTGCTAGTCCTAGCGGTATCTTTCGGGAGCTGTTTTTT
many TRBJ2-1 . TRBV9 CASSVTPSSYNEQFF TGTGCCAGCAGCGTAACTCCGTCCTCCTACAATGAGCAGTTCTTC
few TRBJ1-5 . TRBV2 CASSGLRSGQPQHF TGTGCCAGCAGTGGGTTGAGATCTGGTCAGCCCCAGCATTTT
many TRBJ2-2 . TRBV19 CASSIAKGVPGELFF TGTGCCAGTAGTATCGCTAAAGGCGTTCCCGGGGAGCTGTTTTTT
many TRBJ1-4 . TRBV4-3 CASSQDGNSNEKLFF TGCGCCAGCAGCCAAGACGGGAATTCTAATGAAAAACTGTTTTTT
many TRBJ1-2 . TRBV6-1 CASSPDGSYGYTF TGTGCCAGCAGCCCAGACGGCAGCTATGGCTACACCTTC
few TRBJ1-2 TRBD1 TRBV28 CASSLFQGALGYTF TGTGCCAGCAGTTTATTCCAGGGGGCGCTTGGCTACACCTTC
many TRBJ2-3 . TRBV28 CASRSASLDTQYF TGTGCCAGCAGGTCCGCCTCACTAGATACGCAGTATTTT
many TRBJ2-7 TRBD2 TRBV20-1 CSARDLLAGQIYEQYF TGCAGTGCTAGAGATCTACTAGCGGGGCAGATCTACGAGCAGTACTTC
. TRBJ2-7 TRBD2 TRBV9 CASSPLGGRYEQYF TGTGCCAGCAGCCCCTTAGGCGGGAGATACGAGCAGTACTTC
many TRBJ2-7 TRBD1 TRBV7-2 CASSFETGGYEQYF TGTGCCAGCAGCTTTGAGACAGGGGGCTACGAGCAGTACTTC
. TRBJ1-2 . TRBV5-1 CASSPGTRANYGYTF TGCGCCAGCAGCCCCGGGACACGGGCGAACTATGGCTACACCTTC
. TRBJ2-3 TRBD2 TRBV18 CASSPPGRAGGTQYF TGTGCCAGCTCACCACCGGGGCGAGCGGGGGGTACGCAGTATTTT
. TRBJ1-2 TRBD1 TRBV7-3 CASSQSGTGNYGYTF TGTGCCAGCAGCCAATCCGGGACAGGCAACTATGGCTACACCTTC
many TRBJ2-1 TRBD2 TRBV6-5 CASSHSAGENEQFF TGTGCCAGCAGTCACTCGGCGGGGGAGAATGAGCAGTTCTTC
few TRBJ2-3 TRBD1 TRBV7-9 CASSLVGQGAVDAQYF TGTGCCAGCAGCTTAGTAGGACAGGGAGCCGTAGATGCGCAGTATTTT
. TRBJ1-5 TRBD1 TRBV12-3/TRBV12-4 CASRPDRGSSQPQHF TGTGCCAGCAGACCCGACAGGGGAAGCAGTCAGCCCCAGCATTTT
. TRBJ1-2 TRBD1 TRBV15 CATSITPDRGNYGYTF TGTGCCACCAGCATAACGCCTGACAGGGGAAACTATGGCTACACCTTC
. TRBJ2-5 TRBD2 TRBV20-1 CSVTSGQEAPYF TGCAGTGTCACTAGCGGACAAGAGGCCCCGTACTTC
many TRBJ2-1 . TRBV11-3 CASSLLSGLQGDEQFF TGTGCCAGCAGCTTACTCTCGGGACTCCAGGGAGATGAGCAGTTCTTC
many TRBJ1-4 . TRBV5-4 CASSLGTATNEKLFF TGTGCCAGCAGCTTGGGGACGGCAACTAATGAAAAACTGTTTTTT
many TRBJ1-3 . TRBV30 CAWSVFGNTIYF TGTGCCTGGAGTGTATTTGGAAACACCATATATTTT
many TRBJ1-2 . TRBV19 CASSAHRVGYTF TGTGCCAGTAGTGCCCACAGGGTTGGCTACACCTTC
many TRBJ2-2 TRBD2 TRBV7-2 CASSLVRTRGGPGELFF TGTGCCAGCAGCTTAGTTCGGACTAGGGGTGGTCCCGGGGAGCTGTTTTTT
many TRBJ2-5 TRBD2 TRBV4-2 CASSQGTSGSEETQYF TGTGCCAGCAGCCAAGGGACTAGCGGGAGCGAAGAGACCCAGTACTTC
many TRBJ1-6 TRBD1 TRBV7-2 CASSFLGGSNNSPLHF TGTGCCAGCAGCTTTTTAGGGGGCTCTAATAATTCACCCCTCCACTTT
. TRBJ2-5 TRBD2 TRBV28 CASRPKTSGVQETQYF TGTGCCAGCAGACCTAAGACTAGCGGGGTTCAAGAGACCCAGTACTTC
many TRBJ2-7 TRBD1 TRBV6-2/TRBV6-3 CASSRWTGGAYEQYF TGTGCCAGCAGCCGATGGACAGGAGGTGCCTACGAGCAGTACTTC
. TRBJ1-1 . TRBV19 CASSSEGRAVGNSGAFF TGTGCCAGTAGTTCCGAAGGCCGGGCTGTGGGAAACTCGGGAGCTTTCTTT